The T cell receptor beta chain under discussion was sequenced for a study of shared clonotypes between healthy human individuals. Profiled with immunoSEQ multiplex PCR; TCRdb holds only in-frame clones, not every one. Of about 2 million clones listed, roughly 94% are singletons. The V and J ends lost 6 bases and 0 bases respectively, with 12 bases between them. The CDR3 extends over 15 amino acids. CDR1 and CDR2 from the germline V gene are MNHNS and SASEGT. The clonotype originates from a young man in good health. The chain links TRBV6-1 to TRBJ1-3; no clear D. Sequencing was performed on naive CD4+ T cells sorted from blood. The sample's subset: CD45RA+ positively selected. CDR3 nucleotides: TGTGCCAGCAGCACGACGGAGAACTCTGGAAACACCATATATTTT. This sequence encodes CASSTTENSGNTIYF.